This T cell receptor (beta chain) stems from a study of sequential checkpoint blockade in melanoma. The treatment: randomized to nivolumab then ipilimumab (arm A) or the reverse (arm B). None of the patients previously received DNA-damaging chemotherapy. Sequencing used immunoSEQ multiplex PCR; TCRdb keeps in-frame clones, though not all of them. The sample includes nearly 4,000 clones, under 20% of them seen just once. Trimming took off 3 bases at V and 6 bases at J, with 20 bases between the two ends. CDR1 is SQVTM, CDR2 ANQGSEA, per germline. The CDR3 consists of 15 residues. The chain couples TRBV29-1 to TRBJ1-1; possible D gene TRBD1, 5 bases. This sequence was found in a human patient with melanoma. Some clones in this sample may be carry-over from other donors' samples. The sample in question was tumor tissue (inferred from file names), obtained from a patient given nivolumab and ipilimumab in sequence. CDR3 protein: CSVDVPEERGAEAFF. For the CDR3, the DNA is TGCAGCGTTGATGTGCCAGAAGAGAGGGGCGCTGAAGCTTTCTTT.